This T cell receptor beta chain appears in the sequencing data of a study of shared clonotypes between healthy human individuals. Germline CDR1 is MDHEN and CDR2 is SYDVKM. The germline V and J ends were trimmed by 5 bases and 0 bases, with 14 bases remaining between them. The CDR3 is 16 amino acids. The naive CD8 subset, CD45RO-negative cells positively selected for CCR7, excluded terminally differentiated effector memory CD45RA+ cells. Per the original data handling: ImmunoSEQ only sent back junction sequences with no quality scores, so filtering was done differently. The data were produced by immunoSEQ multiplex PCR, yet TCRdb's version contains in-frame clones alone and is incomplete. D and trimming come from the DNA, and the V and J calls and clone size come from that table. The table includes millions of clones, 93% detected once.

This chain connects TRBV28 to TRBJ1-5; D is perhaps TRBD1 (5 bases). The material sequenced was naive CD8+ T cells from PBMCs. The sequence was collected from a man between 18 and 35 years old in good health. Some clones in this sample may be carry-over from other donors' samples. DNA of the CDR3: TGTGCCAGCAGTCGAAAGGGACCTTATAGCAATCAGCCCCAGCATTTT. It encodes CASSRKGPYSNQPQHF.